This TCR beta chain stems from a study of control samples from healthy donors and cancer patients. The ends lost 2 bases at V and 8 bases at J; junction bases unmatched: 4. CDR1 and CDR2 (germline): SGHNT, YENEEA. CDR3 length: 14 amino acids. This table comes from immunoSEQ multiplex PCR, and its TCRdb copy is limited to in-frame clones, with some not included. The sample gives 65,000 to 95,000 clones, about 90% of which show up once; more than 15% is in the top ten. The TCR was taken from a man in his fifties in good health. The chain joins TRBV11-3 to TRBJ2-1, with TRBD2 matching 9 bases. The sequenced material came from blood. The CDR3 DNA follows: TGTGCCAGCAGCTTAAATAGCGGGAGCGATGAGCAGTTCTTC. Translation gives CASSLNSGSDEQFF.